This T cell receptor (beta chain) was sequenced for a study of shared clonotypes between healthy human individuals. Sequencing was performed with immunoSEQ multiplex PCR; in TCRdb, only in-frame clones are kept and a portion is missing. Here the sample spans 400,000 to 500,000 clones, around 80% being singletons. With unsorted samples, genomic DNA was obtained from about 90 million PBMCs. Trimming took 3 bases from V and 0 from J, leaving 12 bases between them. The CDR3 covers 15 residues. Germline V gives CDR1 SGHAT, CDR2 FQNNGV. V is TRBV11-2 and J is TRBJ2-7; D is perhaps TRBD1 (5 bases). Sample: PBMCs. The receptor's source is a woman in her thirties or forties in good health. Some clones in this sample may be carry-over from other donors' samples. Written as DNA, the CDR3 is TGTGCCAGCAGCTTGTTCCAGGGAAGCTCCTACGAGCAGTACTTC. Amino acid sequence: CASSLFQGSSYEQYF.